This T cell receptor (beta chain) was obtained from a study of T cells after yellow fever vaccination. About the study: Low-cell-number fractions were prepared with SMART-Seq v4 Ultra Low Input.

Study observations and caveats: At around 96% for CD4 and about 91% for CD8, most primary-vaccination clones showed up again after the booster. Faster peaking, at day 5 versus 15, marked a secondary response that was weaker.

A word on this clonotype: Its antigen is not known.

Template-switching 5'RACE yielded the TCR cDNA; a universal primer site and UMIs were added in the process. TCRdb re-called the 5' RACE reads through MiXCR, storing one row per CDR3 protein. The sample records 100,000 to 150,000 distinct CDR3 sequences, about 15% being singletons. This CDR3 region has 15 residues. CDR1 and CDR2 (germline): SNHLY, FYNNEI. V was pared by 6 bases and J by 6 bases, with 11 bases of the junction left unmatched. The sequencing used CD8+ T cells sorted from PBMCs, collected 5 days after the yellow fever booster vaccination. V and J are TRBV2 and TRBJ1-5, with 7 bases matching TRBD1. The receptor comes from a man aged 18 to 29 who received the YFV17D yellow fever vaccine. The CDR3 loop reads CASREHRGGSQPQHF. The CDR3 DNA reads TGTGCCAGCAGGGAACACAGGGGTGGAAGTCAGCCCCAGCATTTT.